This record covers a single T cell receptor (beta chain). Antigen unknown. The data originate from a study of T cell responses to AZD1222 COVID-19 vaccine. On the study more broadly: Combined were second doses at about 4 or about 12 weeks. Overall study findings and caveats: Repertoire sampling occurred only after the peak T cell response. White British donors predominated, females outnumbered males, and clonal diversity was possibly underestimated. Baseline serology detected seropositivity in only six AZD1222 recipients.

Clones were read by immunoSEQ multiplex PCR, and TCRdb kept only the in-frame ones, dropping some. The top ten clones hold around 8% of a sample with some 150,000 clones, over 75% of them seen once. This CDR3 has 17 amino acids. Germline V CDR1 and CDR2: SGHNT, YYREEE (reference sequence). V was clipped by 1 base and J by 2 bases; unmatched bases: 7. The sequence derives from an adult in good health. The rearrangement uses TRBV5-4 and TRBJ2-1; 9 nucleotides agree with TRBD1. The source was peripheral blood, collected on day 0 of AZD1222 vaccination. The CDR3 here is CASSLNPGQGTYNEQFF. CDR3 DNA: TGTGCCAGCAGCTTGAACCCGGGACAGGGTACCTACAATGAGCAGTTCTTC.